These 29 T cell receptor beta chains came from one sample sequenced in a study of molecular identifiers for immune sequencing clone quantification. TCRdb re-called the PCR reads through MiXCR, storing one row per CDR3 protein. The sample holds about 320,000 distinct CDR3 sequences, about a fifth seen once. The sample comprised naive CD8+ T cells from blood, with Jurkat cell RNA spiked in. Stated subset: FACS-sorted CD8+CD4-CCR7+CD45RA+ naive T cells. These receptors all come from a human donor in good health. Some libraries in this study had Jurkat cell RNA spiked in.

This clonotype came up many times. This chain joins TRBV7-9 and TRBJ2-5; TRBD1 matches 9 bases. CDR3 length equals 15 residues. The trim removed 1 base at V and 5 bases at J, leaving 5 bases unmatched. The V gene's germline CDR1 is SEHNR and CDR2 FQNEAQ (reference sequence). The CDR3 is CASSLGRTGEETQYF. CDR3 bases: TGTGCCAGCAGCTTAGGCCGGACAGGGGAGGAGACCCAGTACTTC.

As for this clonotype: A single base separates this from a much larger clone, so it may be a read error. V gene TRBV20-1 combines with J gene TRBJ2-4; D gene uncertain. CDR3 size: 15 residues. Germline V lookup: CDR1 DFQATT, CDR2 SNEGSKA (reference sequence). The CDR3 nucleotides are TGCAGTGCTGTATCCCTGAAGTGGCCCAAAAACACTCAGTACTTC. Translation: CSAVSLKWPKNTQYF.

The table lists this clonotype with a count of one. At one end the junction does not follow the germline gene, possibly because of a read error. V and J are TRBV7-2 and TRBJ2-7; 7 nucleotides line up with TRBD1. Germline assignment: CDR1 SGHTA and CDR2 FQGNSA. The CDR3 runs 14 residues. The CDR3 DNA follows: TGTGCCAGCAGTTTTAGACAGGGCCCCTACGGGCAGTACTTC. It codes for CASSFRQGPYGQYF. The full variable domain, completed using reference TRBV7-2 and TRBJ2-7, is GAGVSQSPSNKVTEKGKDVELRCDPISGHTALYWYRQSLGQGLEFLIYFQGNSAPDKSGLPSDRFSAERTGGSVSTLTIQRTQQEDSAVYLCASSFRQGPYGQYFGPGTRLTVT.

This clonotype was detected many times. This chain connects TRBV19 to TRBJ2-5; 7 bases are a match to TRBD2. V dropped 7 bases and J dropped 0; count of bases not matched to a gene: 5. There are 14 residues in the CDR3. From germline, CDR1 is LNHDA and CDR2 SQIVND (reference sequence). The DNA of the CDR3 is TGTGCCAGTAACCCCGGGACTAACCAAGAGACCCAGTACTTC. Protein product: CASNPGTNQETQYF.

As to this clonotype: This may come from a read error, since a much larger clone is one base off. Likely a read error: the CDR3 ends without its conserved phenylalanine or tryptophan. This chain's CDR3 is CASSLVRDRDNSPLHL. The CDR3 DNA sequence: TGTGCCAGCAGCTTAGTCCGTGACAGGGATAATTCACCCCTCCACTTA. The V call is TRBV7-6, the J call TRBJ1-6; the match to TRBD1 covers 7 bases. The CDR3 runs to 16 residues. J gave up 5 bases and V 1 base, and 5 bases lay outside the gene matches. Germline loops: CDR1 SGHVS, CDR2 FNYEAQ.

This clonotype appeared many times. This rearrangement joins TRBV7-9 to TRBJ1-1; 10 nucleotides align to TRBD1. CDR1 and CDR2 from the germline V gene are SEHNR and FQNEAQ (reference sequence). The CDR3 sequence is 15 residues long. Trimming cost V 5 bases and J 4 bases; bases outside gene matches: 7. The CDR3 here is CASSPWTGGATEAFF. DNA for the CDR3: TGTGCCAGCAGCCCCTGGACAGGGGGTGCCACTGAAGCTTTCTTT.

This clonotype showed up many times. J is TRBJ2-3 and V is TRBV12-3 or TRBV12-4, with 10 bases fitting TRBD1. The V segment lost 1 base and the J segment 4 bases; nucleotides outside the gene matches: 5. This CDR3 contains 16 residues. The CDR3 DNA follows: TGTGCCAGCAGTTTAGAATGGGACAGGGGACCAGATACGCAGTATTTT. It translates to CASSLEWDRGPDTQYF.

This clonotype was detected only a few times. The V and J genes are TRBV12-3 or TRBV12-4 and TRBJ2-7; D perhaps matches TRBD1 (6 bases). CDR3 size: 15 residues. Trimming cost V 7 bases and J 5 bases, with 21 bases left between them. The CDR3 spells CASTLRTTGSDEQYF. The CDR3 nucleotides are TGTGCCAGCACCCTAAGAACCACAGGGTCTGACGAGCAGTACTTC.

This clonotype was observed a handful of times. The chain links TRBV7-9 to TRBJ2-6; D perhaps matches TRBD2 (5 bases). Germline V gene data show CDR1 as SEHNR and CDR2 as FQNEAQ (reference sequence). The CDR3 is 18 amino acids. The V end lost 2 bases, the J end lost 0 bases, and 14 bases lay between the germline ends. CDR3 sequence: CASSLSPGIHSGANVLTF. The CDR3 nucleotides are TGTGCCAGCAGCTTAAGTCCGGGGATCCACTCTGGGGCCAACGTCCTGACTTTC.

Regarding this clonotype: This may arise from a read error, as a much more abundant clone is one base away. The V and J genes are TRBV28 and TRBJ2-7; TRBD1 agrees at 7 bases. Germline V CDR1 and CDR2: MDHEN, SYDVKM. This CDR3 spans 13 amino acids. The CDR3 coding sequence is TGTGCCAGCAGTTCGACAGGGAACTACAAGCAGTACTTC. The encoded protein is CASSSTGNYKQYF.

The chain's CDR3 is CASSGGATGLAGANVLTF. Written as DNA, the CDR3 is TGTGCCAGCAGTGGAGGGGCGACAGGGCTGGCTGGGGCCAACGTCCTGACTTTC. This chain connects TRBV27 to TRBJ2-6; tentatively, D is TRBD1 (7 bases). This CDR3 has 18 amino acids. Germline V gene sequence: CDR1 MNHEY, CDR2 SMNVEV (reference sequence). V was clipped by 5 bases and J by 2 bases, with 19 bases between them.

This clonotype was recorded many times. This chain joins TRBV7-9 and TRBJ1-4; D is undetermined. The CDR3 runs 15 residues. Germline V CDR1 and CDR2: SEHNR, FQNEAQ (reference sequence). Trimming stripped 6 bases from V and 0 bases from J, with 11 bases between. CDR3 DNA sequence: TGTGCCAGCAGACTTCGAGATGCAACTAATGAAAAACTGTTTTTT. Protein: CASRLRDATNEKLFF.

CDR3 nucleotides: TGTGCCAGCAGCCCGGGGACTAGCGGGAGAGAGACCCAGTACTTC. It translates to CASSPGTSGRETQYF. The chain uses TRBV7-2 and TRBJ2-5, with 14 bases matching TRBD2. Germline V lookup: CDR1 SGHTA, CDR2 FQGNSA. V dropped 5 bases and J dropped 4; count of bases not matched to a gene: 3. This CDR3 comprises 15 residues.

This chain links TRBV13 with TRBJ2-5; 14 bases agree with TRBD2. The junction had 11 bases not matched to a gene; V was cut back by 5 bases and J by 0 bases. There are 19 residues in the CDR3. The germline V gene encodes CDR1 PRHDT and CDR2 FYEKMQ (reference sequence). CDR3 residues: CASSKTRLAGGRYQETQYF. DNA for the CDR3: TGTGCCAGCAGCAAGACGAGACTAGCGGGAGGGCGTTACCAAGAGACCCAGTACTTC.

This clonotype was seen repeatedly, ten times or more. This chain uses TRBV28 with TRBJ2-7; 11 nucleotides agree with TRBD2. Looked up from germline, CDR1 is MDHEN and CDR2 is SYDVKM. CDR3 length: 14 amino acids. Unmatched junction bases numbered 6, after V lost 6 bases and J lost 5 bases. The CDR3 spells CASSSSGRVHEQYF. The CDR3 nucleotides read TGTGCCAGCAGCAGTAGCGGGAGGGTCCACGAGCAGTACTTC.

This clonotype was observed many times. The chain carries TRBV6-1 and TRBJ1-5; no clear D. Deletions cut 1 base from V and 10 bases from J, with 17 bases between. Looked up from germline, CDR1 is MNHNS and CDR2 is SASEGT. The CDR3 is 15 residues long. The CDR3 spells CASSEVGGPDYPQHF. Written as DNA, the CDR3 is TGTGCCAGCAGTGAAGTCGGAGGGCCGGACTACCCCCAGCATTTT.

This clonotype was detected ten times or more. The chain is built from TRBV28 and TRBJ2-4; no clear D gene. Trimming pared 3 bases from V and 0 bases from J, leaving 9 bases between. The CDR3 is made up of 15 amino acids. Germline V lookup: CDR1 MDHEN, CDR2 SYDVKM. The CDR3 spells CASSLISLAKNIQYF. The CDR3 DNA follows: TGTGCCAGCAGTTTGATTTCTCTAGCCAAAAACATTCAGTACTTC.

This clonotype came up many times. CDR3 nucleotides: TGTGCCAGCAGCTCATGGGACCTTAGGCAAGAGACCCAGTACTTC. Its protein product is CASSSWDLRQETQYF. The rearrangement uses TRBV5-5 and TRBJ2-5; perhaps D is TRBD1 or TRBD2 (5 bases each). There are 15 residues in the CDR3. V was clipped by 3 bases and J by 2 bases, with 14 bases between them. Germline CDR1 is SGHKS and CDR2 is YYEKEE (reference sequence).

This clonotype was detected ten times or more. The chain couples TRBV28 to TRBJ1-4, with 7 nucleotides matching TRBD1. The CDR3 is 16 amino acids. The V segment lost 5 bases and the J segment 5 bases; nucleotides outside the gene matches: 11. The V gene's germline CDR1 is MDHEN and CDR2 SYDVKM. The CDR3, as DNA: TGTGCCAGCAGTCTTAACACAGGGGCTAGGAATGAAAAACTGTTTTTT. Amino acids: CASSLNTGARNEKLFF.

This clonotype was detected ten times or more. The chain combines TRBV6-5 with TRBJ2-6; D gene ambiguous. V was pared by 0 bases and J by 0 bases, with 6 bases between. The CDR3 contains 16 residues. Per germline, CDR1 MNHEY and CDR2 SVGAGI. CDR3 amino acids: CASSYSSLSGANVLTF. The CDR3 DNA reads TGTGCCAGCAGTTACTCGTCCCTCTCTGGGGCCAACGTCCTGACTTTC.

As for this clonotype: A much larger clonotype is one base distant, so this may be a read error. The CDR3 does not end in the conserved phenylalanine or tryptophan, so this is likely a read error. V usage is TRBV19 and J usage is TRBJ1-1, with D uncertain. The V and J ends lost 10 bases and 0 bases respectively, with 6 bases between them. This CDR3 is 11 amino acids long. Germline V gene sequence: CDR1 LNHDA, CDR2 SQIVND (reference sequence). CDR3: CAIRVNTEAFS. The CDR3 DNA is TGTGCCATCCGGGTGAACACTGAAGCTTTCTCT.

This clonotype was observed at least ten times. The CDR3 DNA follows: TGTGCCAGCAGCTCCGGGACTAGCGGGAGTGTCCAGGAGCTGTTTTTT. It yields the protein CASSSGTSGSVQELFF. This chain joins TRBV7-9 and TRBJ2-2, with 14 bases aligning to TRBD2. V lost 4 bases, J lost 10 bases, and 8 bases stayed unmatched. Germline lookup yields CDR1 SEHNR and CDR2 FQNEAQ (reference sequence). The CDR3 extends over 16 amino acids.

This clonotype occurred many times. This chain connects TRBV2 to TRBJ2-3; tentative D call: TRBD2 (6 bases). CDR1 and CDR2 from the germline V gene are SNHLY and FYNNEI. CDR3 length equals 18 residues. Trimming shortened V by 2 bases and J by 0 bases, and 18 bases separated the two germline ends. The CDR3 reads CASSELGRGLESTDTQYF. CDR3 nucleotide sequence: TGTGCCAGCAGTGAATTAGGAAGGGGACTTGAAAGCACAGATACGCAGTATTTT.

This clonotype showed up many times. The chain uses TRBV5-1 and TRBJ1-4, with D perhaps TRBD1 (5 bases). The CDR3 contains 14 residues. Trimming cost V 4 bases and J 6 bases, with 13 bases left between them. Germline lookup yields CDR1 SGHRS and CDR2 YFSETQ. Written as DNA, the CDR3 is TGCGCCAGCAGCCCGACAGCGTTCGATGAAAAACTGTTTTTT. Translated, it gives CASSPTAFDEKLFF. Supplemented by reference TRBV5-1 and TRBJ1-4, the full variable domain reads KAGVTQTPRYLIKTRGQQVTLSCSPISGHRSVSWYQQTPGQGLQFLFEYFSETQRNKGNFPGRFSGRQFSNSRSEMNVSTLELGDSALYLCASSPTAFDEKLFFGSGTQLSVL.

This clonotype was observed many times. The V gene is TRBV4-3, the J gene TRBJ2-7; 7 bases line up with TRBD2. Germline V gene sequence: CDR1 LGHNA, CDR2 YSLEER. This CDR3 contains 15 residues. The junction had 10 bases not matched to a gene; V was cut back by 4 bases and J by 4 bases. CDR3 protein: CASSPWAGAAYEQYF. CDR3 sequence (DNA): TGCGCCAGCAGCCCCTGGGCGGGAGCTGCTTACGAGCAGTACTTC.

V and J are TRBV7-2 and TRBJ2-3; 7 bases align to TRBD2. The CDR3 covers 17 residues. The germline V gene encodes CDR1 SGHTA and CDR2 FQGNSA. After removal of 5 bases from V and 7 bases from J, the junction contained 18 bases not matched to a gene. In DNA, the CDR3 is TGTGCCAGCAGCGGTTCCCATAGCGGGTGGGGGACTAATACGCAGTATTTT. Amino acid sequence: CASSGSHSGWGTNTQYF.

This clonotype has ten or more counts. The chain has TRBV7-2 and TRBJ2-3; perhaps TRBD1 as D (5 bases). Germline V lookup: CDR1 SGHTA, CDR2 FQGNSA. The V end lost 7 bases, the J end lost 5 bases, and 19 bases lay between the germline ends. The length of the CDR3 is 15 residues. The CDR3 region has the DNA TGTGCCAGCACGCTGGCAGGGTATGGGATAGATACGCAGTATTTT. Protein sequence: CASTLAGYGIDTQYF.

The table lists this clonotype with many counts. This chain connects TRBV7-9 to TRBJ1-1; tentative D call: TRBD1 (6 bases). V shed 4 bases and J shed 0 bases, with 9 bases lying between them. The germline V gene encodes CDR1 SEHNR and CDR2 FQNEAQ (reference sequence). The CDR3 runs to 14 residues. The CDR3 region has the DNA TGTGCCAGCAGCTCGGACAGCATGAACACTGAAGCTTTCTTT. Translation gives CASSSDSMNTEAFF.

This clonotype has a count of ten or more. The V gene is TRBV5-5, the J gene TRBJ1-1; D call uncertain. V was cut by 4 bases and J by 5 bases, with 15 bases left in between. Germline V gene data show CDR1 as SGHKS and CDR2 as YYEKEE (reference sequence). The CDR3 is 14 amino acids. CDR3 residues: CASSDVSVVTEAFF. The CDR3 nucleotides are TGTGCCAGCAGCGATGTGTCTGTTGTAACTGAAGCTTTCTTT.